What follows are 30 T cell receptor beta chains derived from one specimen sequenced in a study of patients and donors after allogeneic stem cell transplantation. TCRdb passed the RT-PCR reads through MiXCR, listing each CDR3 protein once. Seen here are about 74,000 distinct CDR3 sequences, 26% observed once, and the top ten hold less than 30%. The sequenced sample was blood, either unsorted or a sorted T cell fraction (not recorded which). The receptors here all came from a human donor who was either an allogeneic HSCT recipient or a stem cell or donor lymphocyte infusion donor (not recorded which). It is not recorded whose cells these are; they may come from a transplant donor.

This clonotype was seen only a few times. As DNA, the CDR3 is TGCAGTGCAGCAATAATCAATCAGCCCCAGCATTTT. Its translation: CSAAIINQPQHF. V usage is TRBV20-1 and J usage is TRBJ1-5; D gene unclear. The V end lost 6 bases, the J end lost 3 bases, and 9 bases lay between the germline ends. The CDR3 is 12 amino acids. Germline CDR1 reads DFQATT; CDR2 reads SNEGSKA (reference sequence).

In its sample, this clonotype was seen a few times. The CDR3 DNA reads as TGCGCCAGCAGCTTGGGGGGTAGCACAGATACGCAGTATTTT. It translates to CASSLGGSTDTQYF. The gene calls are TRBV5-1 and TRBJ2-3, with D uncertain. Germline V gives CDR1 SGHRS, CDR2 YFSETQ. The CDR3 consists of 14 residues. The V and J ends lost 0 bases and 0 bases respectively, with 5 bases between them.

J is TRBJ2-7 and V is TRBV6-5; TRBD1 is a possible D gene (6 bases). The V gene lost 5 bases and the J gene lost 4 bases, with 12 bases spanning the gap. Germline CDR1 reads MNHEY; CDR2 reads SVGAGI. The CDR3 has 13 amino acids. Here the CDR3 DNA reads TGTGCCAGCAGTACAACGGACAGTTACGAGCAGTACTTC. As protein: CASSTTDSYEQYF.

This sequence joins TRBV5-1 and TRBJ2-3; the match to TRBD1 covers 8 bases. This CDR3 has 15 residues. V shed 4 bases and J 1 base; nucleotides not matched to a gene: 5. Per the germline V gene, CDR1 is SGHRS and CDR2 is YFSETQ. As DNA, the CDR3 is TGCGCCAGCAGCAAGGGACAGGAGGGCACAGATACGCAGTATTTT. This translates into CASSKGQEGTDTQYF.

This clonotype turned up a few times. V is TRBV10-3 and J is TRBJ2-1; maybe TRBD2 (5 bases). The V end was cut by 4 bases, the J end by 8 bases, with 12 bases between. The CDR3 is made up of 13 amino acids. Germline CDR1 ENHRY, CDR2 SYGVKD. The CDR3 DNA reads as TGTGCCATCAGTGCCGAGGGCCCCGATGAGCAGTTCTTC. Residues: CAISAEGPDEQFF.

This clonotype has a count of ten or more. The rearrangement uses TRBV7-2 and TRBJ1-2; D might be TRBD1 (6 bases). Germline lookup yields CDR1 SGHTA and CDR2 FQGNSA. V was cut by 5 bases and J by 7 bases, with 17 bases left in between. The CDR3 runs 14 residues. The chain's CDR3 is CASSPMQGQGGYTF. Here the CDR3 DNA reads TGTGCCAGCAGCCCTATGCAGGGGCAGGGTGGCTACACCTTC.

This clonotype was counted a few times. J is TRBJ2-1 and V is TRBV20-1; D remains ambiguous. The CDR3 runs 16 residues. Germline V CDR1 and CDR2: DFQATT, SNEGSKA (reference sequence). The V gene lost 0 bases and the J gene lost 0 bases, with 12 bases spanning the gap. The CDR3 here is CSARDTVLNSYNEQFF. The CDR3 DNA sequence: TGCAGTGCTAGAGATACGGTCCTCAACTCCTACAATGAGCAGTTCTTC.

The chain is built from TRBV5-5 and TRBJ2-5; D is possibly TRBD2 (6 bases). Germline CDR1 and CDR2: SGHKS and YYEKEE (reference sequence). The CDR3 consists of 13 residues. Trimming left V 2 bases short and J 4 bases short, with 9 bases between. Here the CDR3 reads CASSFGGRETQYF. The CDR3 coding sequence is TGTGCCAGCAGCTTCGGGGGAAGAGAGACCCAGTACTTC.

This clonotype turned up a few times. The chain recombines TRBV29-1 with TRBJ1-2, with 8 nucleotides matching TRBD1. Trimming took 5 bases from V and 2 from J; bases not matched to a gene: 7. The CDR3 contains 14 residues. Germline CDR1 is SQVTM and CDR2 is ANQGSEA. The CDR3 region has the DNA TGCAGCGTTCCCCGGGACAGGCTAAACTATGGCTACACCTTC. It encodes CSVPRDRLNYGYTF.

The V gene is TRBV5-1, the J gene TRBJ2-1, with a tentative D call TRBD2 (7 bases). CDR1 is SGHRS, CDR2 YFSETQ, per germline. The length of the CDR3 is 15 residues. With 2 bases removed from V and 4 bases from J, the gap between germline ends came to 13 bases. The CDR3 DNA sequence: TGCGCCAGCAGCTTTGGGGGGGCTAGGTACAATGAGCAGTTCTTC. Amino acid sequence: CASSFGGARYNEQFF.

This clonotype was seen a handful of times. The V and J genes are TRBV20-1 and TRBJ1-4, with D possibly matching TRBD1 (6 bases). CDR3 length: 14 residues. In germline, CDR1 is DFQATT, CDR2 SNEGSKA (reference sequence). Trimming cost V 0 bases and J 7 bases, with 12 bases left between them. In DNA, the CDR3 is TGCAGTGCTAGAGATTACAGGGTCGGTGAAAAACTGTTTTTT. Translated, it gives CSARDYRVGEKLFF.

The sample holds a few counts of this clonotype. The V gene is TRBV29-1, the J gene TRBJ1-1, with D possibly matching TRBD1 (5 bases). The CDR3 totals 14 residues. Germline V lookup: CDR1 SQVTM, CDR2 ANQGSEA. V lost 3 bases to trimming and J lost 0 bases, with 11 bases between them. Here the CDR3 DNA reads TGCAGCGTTGAGGGCGGGGCCCTGAACACTGAAGCTTTCTTT. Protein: CSVEGGALNTEAFF. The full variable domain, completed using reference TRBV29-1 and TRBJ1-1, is SAVISQKPSRDICQRGTSLTIQCQVDSQVTMMFWYRQQPGQSLTLIATANQGSEATYESGFVIDKFPISRPNLTFSTLTVSNMSPEDSSIYLCSVEGGALNTEAFFGQGTRLTVV.

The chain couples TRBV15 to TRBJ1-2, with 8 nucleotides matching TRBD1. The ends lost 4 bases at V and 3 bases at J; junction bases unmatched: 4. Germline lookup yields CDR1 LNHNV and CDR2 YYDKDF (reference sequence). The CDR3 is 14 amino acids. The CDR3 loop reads CATSNQDRDYGYTF. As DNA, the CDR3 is TGTGCCACCAGCAACCAGGACAGGGACTATGGCTACACCTTC.

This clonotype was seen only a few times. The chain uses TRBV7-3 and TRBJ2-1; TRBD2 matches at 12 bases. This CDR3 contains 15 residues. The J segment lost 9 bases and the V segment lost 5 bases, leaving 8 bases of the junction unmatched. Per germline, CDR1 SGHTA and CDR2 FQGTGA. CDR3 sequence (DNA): TGTGCCAGCAGCCCCGGGACTAGCGGGTCGAGTGAGCAGTTCTTC. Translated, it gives CASSPGTSGSSEQFF.

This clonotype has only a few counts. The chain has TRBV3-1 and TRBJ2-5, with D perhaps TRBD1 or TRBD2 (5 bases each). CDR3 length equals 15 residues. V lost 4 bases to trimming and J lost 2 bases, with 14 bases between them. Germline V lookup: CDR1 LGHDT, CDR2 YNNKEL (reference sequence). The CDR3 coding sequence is TGTGCCAGCAGCCCCCGGGACGGCCAACAAGAGACCCAGTACTTC. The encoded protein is CASSPRDGQQETQYF.

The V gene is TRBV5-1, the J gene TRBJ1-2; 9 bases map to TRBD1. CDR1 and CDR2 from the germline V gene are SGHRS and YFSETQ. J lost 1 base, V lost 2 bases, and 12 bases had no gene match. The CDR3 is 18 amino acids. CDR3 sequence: CASSFFPHRGQNNYGYTF. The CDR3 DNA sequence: TGCGCCAGCAGCTTTTTCCCGCACAGGGGGCAAAATAACTATGGCTACACCTTC.

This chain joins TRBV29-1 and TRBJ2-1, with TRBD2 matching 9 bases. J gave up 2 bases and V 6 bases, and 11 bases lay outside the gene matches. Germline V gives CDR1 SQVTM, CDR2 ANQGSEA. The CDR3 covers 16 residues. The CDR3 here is CSVMTLAGRPYNEQFF. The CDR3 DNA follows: TGCAGCGTGATGACGCTAGCGGGAAGACCCTACAATGAGCAGTTCTTC.

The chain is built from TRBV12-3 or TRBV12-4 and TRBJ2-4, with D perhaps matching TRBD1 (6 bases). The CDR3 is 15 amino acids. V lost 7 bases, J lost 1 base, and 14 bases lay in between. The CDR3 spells CASKPGVGAKNIQYF. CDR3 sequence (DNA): TGTGCCAGCAAACCAGGGGTTGGGGCCAAAAACATTCAGTACTTC.

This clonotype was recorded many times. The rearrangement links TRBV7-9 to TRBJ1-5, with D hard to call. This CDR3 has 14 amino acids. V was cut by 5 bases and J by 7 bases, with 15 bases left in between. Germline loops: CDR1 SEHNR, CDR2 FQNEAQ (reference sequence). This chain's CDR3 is CASSPWEGRQPQHF. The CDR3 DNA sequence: TGTGCCAGCAGCCCCTGGGAGGGTAGGCAGCCCCAGCATTTT.

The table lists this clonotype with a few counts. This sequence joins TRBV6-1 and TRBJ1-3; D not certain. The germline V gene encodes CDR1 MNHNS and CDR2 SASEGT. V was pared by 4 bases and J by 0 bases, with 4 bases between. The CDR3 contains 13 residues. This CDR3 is CASSAVSGNTIYF. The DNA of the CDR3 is TGTGCCAGCAGTGCAGTCTCTGGAAACACCATATATTTT.

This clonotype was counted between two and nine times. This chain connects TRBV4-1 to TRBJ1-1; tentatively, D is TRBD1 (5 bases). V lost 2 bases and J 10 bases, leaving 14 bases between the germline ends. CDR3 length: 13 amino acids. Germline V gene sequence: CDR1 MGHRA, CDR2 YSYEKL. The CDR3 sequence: CASSQRPRDGAFF. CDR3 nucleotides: TGCGCCAGCAGCCAACGTCCTAGGGACGGAGCTTTCTTT.

CDR3 in DNA: TGTGCCAGCAGTTACTTCGATGACTACACCGGGGAGCTGTTTTTT. This gives the protein CASSYFDDYTGELFF. The V call is TRBV6-5, the J call TRBJ2-2; D unclear. The germline gives CDR1 MNHEY, CDR2 SVGAGI. The CDR3 covers 15 residues. The V end lost 1 base, the J end lost 3 bases, and 9 bases lay between the germline ends.

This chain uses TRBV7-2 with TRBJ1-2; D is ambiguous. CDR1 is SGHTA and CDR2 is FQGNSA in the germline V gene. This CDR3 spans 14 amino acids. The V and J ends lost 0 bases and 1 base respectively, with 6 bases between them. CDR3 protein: CASSLAPGNYGYTF. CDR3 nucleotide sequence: TGTGCCAGCAGCTTAGCTCCCGGTAACTATGGCTACACCTTC.

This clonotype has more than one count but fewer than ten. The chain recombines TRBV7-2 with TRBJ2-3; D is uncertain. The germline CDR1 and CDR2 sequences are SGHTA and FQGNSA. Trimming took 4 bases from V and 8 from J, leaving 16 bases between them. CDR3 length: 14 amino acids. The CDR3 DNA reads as TGTGCCAGCAGCTCCCCCTTTATACGACTTACGCAGTATTTT. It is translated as CASSSPFIRLTQYF.

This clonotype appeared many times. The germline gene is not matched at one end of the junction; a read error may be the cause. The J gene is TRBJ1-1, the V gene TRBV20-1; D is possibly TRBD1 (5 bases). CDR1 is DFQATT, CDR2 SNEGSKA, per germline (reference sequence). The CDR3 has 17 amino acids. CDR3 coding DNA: TGCAGTGTTAGAGATCTTTGGGCAGGGTCCCTGGGCACTGAAGCTTTCTTT. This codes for CSVRDLWAGSLGTEAFF.

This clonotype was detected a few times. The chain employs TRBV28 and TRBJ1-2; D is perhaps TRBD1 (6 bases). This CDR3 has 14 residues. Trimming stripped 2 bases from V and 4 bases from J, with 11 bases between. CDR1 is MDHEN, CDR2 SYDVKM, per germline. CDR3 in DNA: TGTGCCAGCAGTTTAACGACAGGACGCTATGGCTACACCTTC. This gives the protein CASSLTTGRYGYTF.

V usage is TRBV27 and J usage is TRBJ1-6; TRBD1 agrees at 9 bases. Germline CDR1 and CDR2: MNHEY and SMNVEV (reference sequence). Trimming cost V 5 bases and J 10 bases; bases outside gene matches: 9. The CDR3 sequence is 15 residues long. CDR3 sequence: CASSGRGTGRSPLHF. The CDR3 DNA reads TGTGCCAGCAGTGGTCGGGGGACAGGGCGGTCACCCCTCCACTTT.

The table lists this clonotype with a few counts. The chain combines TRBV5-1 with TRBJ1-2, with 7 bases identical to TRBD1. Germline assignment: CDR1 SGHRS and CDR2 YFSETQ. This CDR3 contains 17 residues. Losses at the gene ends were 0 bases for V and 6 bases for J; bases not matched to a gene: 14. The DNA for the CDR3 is TGCGCCAGCAGCTTGGCCAACCTTGGAGGGGGCGCCGATGGCTACACCTTC. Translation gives CASSLANLGGGADGYTF.

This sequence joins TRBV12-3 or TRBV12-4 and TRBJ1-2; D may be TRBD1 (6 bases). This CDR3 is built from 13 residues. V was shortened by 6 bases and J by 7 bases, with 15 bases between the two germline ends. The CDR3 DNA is TGTGCCAGCAGCCAGGGAGGGGGTTCTGGCTACACCTTC. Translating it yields CASSQGGGSGYTF.

CDR3 nucleotides: TGTGCCAGCAGTCCCCGTTTGAGCGGGAGGGCCCTCCTTGAGACCCAGTACTTC. Its translation is CASSPRLSGRALLETQYF. J is TRBJ2-5 and V is TRBV7-2; 10 nucleotides line up with TRBD2. V shed 6 bases and J 5 bases; nucleotides not matched to a gene: 18. CDR3 size: 18 residues. Germline assignment: CDR1 SGHTA and CDR2 FQGNSA.